This T cell receptor beta chain was identified during a study of blood T cell repertoires in COVID-19. Study information: Samples came from the United States, Italy and Spain, spanning acute and convalescent COVID-19. In each case, the material was cDNA or gDNA derived from T cells, B-cell-depleted T cells, or PBMCs.

Per the original methods: Nucleated cell number was recorded as an estimate derived from reference gene primer amplification. Data came from immunoSEQ multiplex PCR; TCRdb stores just in-frame clones and leaves some out. V, J and clone size are those of that table, while D and trimming were read from the DNA. The sample includes around 100,000 clones, almost 80% of them seen just once. Germline V lookup: CDR1 GTSNPN, CDR2 SVGIG (reference sequence). The CDR3 is 15 residues long. Trimming cost V 0 bases and J 7 bases; bases outside gene matches: 11. Sequencing was performed on peripheral blood. This sequence joins TRBV30 and TRBJ1-2; 7 nucleotides match TRBD1. This sequence originates from an older man with active or convalescent COVID-19. The CDR3 sequence is CAWSVPLTGRSGYTF. The DNA for the CDR3 is TGTGCCTGGAGTGTCCCCTTGACAGGGAGGAGTGGCTACACCTTC.